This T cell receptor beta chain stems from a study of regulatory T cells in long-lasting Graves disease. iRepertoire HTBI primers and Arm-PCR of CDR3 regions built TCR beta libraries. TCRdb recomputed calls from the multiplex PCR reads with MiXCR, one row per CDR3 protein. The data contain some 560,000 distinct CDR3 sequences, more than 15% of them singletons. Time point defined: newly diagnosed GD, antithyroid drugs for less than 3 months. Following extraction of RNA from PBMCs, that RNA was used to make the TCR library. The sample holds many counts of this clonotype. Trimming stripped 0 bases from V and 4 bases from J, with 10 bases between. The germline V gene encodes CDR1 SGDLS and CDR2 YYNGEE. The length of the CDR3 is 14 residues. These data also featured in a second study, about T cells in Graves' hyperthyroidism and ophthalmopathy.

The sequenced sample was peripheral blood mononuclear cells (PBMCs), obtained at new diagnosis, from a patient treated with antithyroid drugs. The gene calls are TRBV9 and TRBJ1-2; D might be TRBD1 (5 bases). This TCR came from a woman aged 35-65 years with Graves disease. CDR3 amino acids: CASSVATDFYGYTF. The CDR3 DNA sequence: TGTGCCAGCAGCGTAGCGACAGATTTCTATGGCTACACCTTC. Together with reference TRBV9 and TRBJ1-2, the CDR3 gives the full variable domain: DSGVTQTPKHLITATGQRVTLRCSPRSGDLSVYWYQQSLDQGLQFLIQYYNGEERAKGNILERFSAQQFPDLHSELNLSSLELGDSALYFCASSVATDFYGYTFGSGTRLTVV.